This TCR beta chain came from a study of T-cell reconstitution after alpha-beta-depleted transplantation in children. Unique molecular identifiers were used in preparing the TCRbeta library. MiXCR, run by TCRdb on the PCR reads, gives a single entry per CDR3 protein. Found here are approximately 490,000 distinct CDR3 sequences, approximately 12% of them singletons; the top ten hold about 5.4%. Regarding this clonotype: One end of the junction is discordant with germline, which a read error may explain.

This TCR came from a human donor who donated a stem cell graft to a child with combined immunodeficiency. This material consisted of PBMCs from the stem cell graft donor, taken from the stem cell graft.

CDR3 sequence: CASSFQHQETQYF. The CDR3 region has the DNA TGTGCCAGCAGCTTTCAGCACCAGGAGACCCAGTACTTC. V is TRBV5-6 and J is TRBJ2-5; the D is unclear. The CDR3 extends over 13 amino acids. Germline V lookup: CDR1 SGHDT, CDR2 YYEEEE.